This section outlines one T cell receptor (beta chain) sequence together with its context. Its antigen remains unidentified. Qualities for individual bases were not recorded, and no much larger clone is one base off. RNA was extracted using the RNeasy kit, and roughly 0.45 to 1 microgram was reverse transcribed with random hexamers. The immunoSEQ multiplex PCR assay, which covers 54 Vbeta and 13 Jbeta segments, was used to amplify TCR beta CDR3 regions. PCR amplification bias was corrected using a synthetic template baseline for primer optimization and computational correction. Under the source paper's analysis protocol: Reads were annotated to V, D and J genes according to IMGT and were analyzed with immunoSEQ Analyzer, with only productive sequences retained. To calculate clonality, Shannon entropy was normalized by log2 of the number of productive unique sequences and then subtracted from one. For each patient and control, public and private clones were evaluated within the 100 most prevalent clones. Clones were defined as Susac-specific if absent from the healthy and MS cohorts, from 1052 published viral clones and from other ImmuneACCESS disease sequences. Through fastp at Q25 and MiXCR, TCRdb rebuilt clones from the public reads, retaining in-frame beta chains. When rows share a CDR3 protein, they turn into one entry using the most common DNA and genes. TCRdb's processing, not the authors' own work, is the source of the V and J calls. For this sample the table gives about 83,000 distinct CDR3 sequences, of which 96% were detected only once. Approximately 0.41% of the sample is taken by the ten largest.

This entry comes from a study of CD8 T cells in Susac syndrome (dated by TCRdb to between 2018 and 2021). Context from the whole study: Of the Susac syndrome patients who were sequenced, 8 or 9 were in clinical remission while about six had clinically active disease. At blood withdrawal, Susac syndrome patients were either therapy-naive, taking corticosteroids (in some cases with IVIg as well), or taking IVIg alone. Whether CD8+ T cell activation and differentiation in Susac syndrome was antigen driven was tested using repertoire sequencing. Clonality of the CD8+ T cell repertoire was compared between roughly eleven healthy donors, approximately 14 Susac syndrome patients and fewer than 16 multiple sclerosis patients. Paper-wide results and their limitations: The number of individuals in the TCR sequencing and HLA analysis was recognized as being relatively small. Looking at Susac-specific public clones, the researchers identified some 16 in the total CD8+ repertoire and roughly 5 in the CD8+ TEMRA repertoire. Clonal expansion was seen in Susac syndrome CD8+ repertoires, peaking in CD8+ TEMRA cells and being greater in clinically active patients than in remitting ones.

High-throughput TCR beta sequencing profiled peripheral blood CD8+ and CD4+ T cells from healthy donors, Susac syndrome patients and multiple sclerosis patients. The Susac syndrome patients fulfilled recently defined diagnostic criteria for definite or probable disease. Bulk CD8+ and CD4+ T cells were purified by magnetic negative isolation, whereas CD8+ TEMRA cells were enriched by FACS. Blood was collected in EDTA tubes and processed within 24 hours, with PBMCs isolated through density gradient centrifugation. PBMCs destined for TCR sequencing were cryopreserved in liquid nitrogen and later thawed in a 37 °C water bath. The sorted or isolated CD4+, CD8+ and CD8+ TEMRA cells had a purity of 90% or higher. The CDR3 runs 13 amino acids, cysteine and phenylalanine included. The read is trimmed to its CDR3 DNA, 39 bases read in frame from base 1. Between the V and J ends, shortened by 5 bases and 4 bases respectively, the junction contains 12 bases. CDR1 and CDR2, looked up from the germline V gene, are SQVTM and ANQGSEA.

This chain is built from TRBV29-1 and TRBJ2-1, with no reliable assignment of the D segment. The clonotype comes from a human donor with Susac syndrome. The sequenced material came from CD8+ T cells from PBMCs. The DNA is as follows: TGCAGCGTTAGGACCACCAATTACAATGAGCAGTTCTTC. Its translation reads: CSVRTTNYNEQFF.